This passage covers 23 T cell receptor beta chains from one sample sequenced in a study of T cells expressing NK-cell markers. TCRdb reanalyzed the 5' RACE reads and collapses them to one entry per CDR3 protein, without DNA. The sample table includes 200,000 to 300,000 distinct CDR3 sequences. The sequencing input was blood T cells: a sorted CD56 or NKG2C T cell subset, CD4+ or CD8+ T cells, or bulk PBMC T cells (not recorded which). The source is a man aged 18 to 30 in good health.

V and J are TRBV4-1 and TRBJ2-1; TCRdb selects TRBD1, and the lack of DNA leaves this call unchecked. CDR1 and CDR2 (germline): MGHRA, YSYEKL. The CDR3 runs 16 residues. CDR3 protein: CASSHVGKGRYNEQFF.

The rearrangement uses TRBV7-6 and TRBJ1-1. Per germline, CDR1 SGHVS and CDR2 FNYEAQ. The CDR3 is 14 amino acids. CDR3 loop: CASSSREGNTEAFF.

The chain carries TRBV20-1 and TRBJ2-5; checking the TCRdb D call of TRBD2 is not possible without DNA. In germline, CDR1 is DFQATT, CDR2 SNEGSKA (reference sequence). CDR3 size: 16 residues. This chain's CDR3 is CSAKILAGGPLETQYF.

The rearrangement links TRBV10-2 to TRBJ2-7. The germline V gene encodes CDR1 WSHSY and CDR2 SAAADI. The CDR3 extends over 12 amino acids. CDR3 amino acids: CASAGTTYEQYF.

The V and J genes are TRBV3-1 and TRBJ1-1. Per germline, CDR1 LGHDT and CDR2 YNNKEL (reference sequence). The CDR3 spans 13 residues. CDR3: CASSQGGRPEAFF.

This chain links TRBV12-3 or TRBV12-4 with TRBJ2-2; TCRdb returns TRBD1, unconfirmable since there is no DNA. The CDR3 extends over 14 amino acids. The CDR3 is CASTRQGGDGELFF.

This chain uses TRBV6-6 with TRBJ2-4; absent DNA, TCRdb's TRBD1 call cannot be checked. Germline V CDR1 and CDR2: MNHNY, SVGAGI (reference sequence). The CDR3 sequence is 12 residues long. CDR3 sequence: CASSYGGSIQYF.

V gene TRBV4-2 combines with J gene TRBJ2-7; no DNA is available, so the TRBD1 call from TCRdb remains unchecked. The CDR3 extends over 15 amino acids. Per germline, CDR1 LGHNA and CDR2 YNFKEQ. The CDR3 reads CASSAPGRLGYEQYF.

The chain is built from TRBV4-1 and TRBJ2-1; no DNA is available, so the TRBD1 call from TCRdb remains unchecked. Looked up from germline, CDR1 is MGHRA and CDR2 is YSYEKL. There are 14 residues in the CDR3. The CDR3 protein is CASSGFGSANEQFF.

The rearrangement uses TRBV12-3 or TRBV12-4 and TRBJ2-5; the D call of TRBD2 rests on TCRdb alone, since no DNA is present to check it. The CDR3 sequence is 15 residues long. The CDR3 region is CAANRTSGRWETQYF.

This chain connects TRBV7-2 to TRBJ2-1; TCRdb's D call, TRBD2, is unchecked because there is no DNA. Germline V gene sequence: CDR1 SGHTA, CDR2 FQGNSA. The CDR3 is made up of 18 amino acids. The CDR3 spells CASRPGREGFTSYNEQFF.

The chain combines TRBV19 with TRBJ2-3. Germline lookup yields CDR1 LNHDA and CDR2 SQIVND (reference sequence). The length of the CDR3 is 13 residues. The CDR3 reads CASSMGFTDTQYF.

The chain links TRBV5-1 to TRBJ2-2. CDR3 length equals 14 residues. The germline CDR1 and CDR2 sequences are SGHRS and YFSETQ. This chain's CDR3 is CASSSDKYTGELFF.

The chain combines TRBV7-8 with TRBJ2-5; the TRBD1 assignment by TCRdb is unverifiable without DNA. Germline V gene sequence: CDR1 SGHVS, CDR2 FQNEAQ. The length of the CDR3 is 18 residues. Here the CDR3 reads CASSLGDPTVINQETQYF.

The chain combines TRBV6-1 with TRBJ2-5; TCRdb proposes TRBD1, but this gene call is untestable without DNA. Germline V lookup: CDR1 MNHNS, CDR2 SASEGT. The length of the CDR3 is 12 residues. The CDR3 loop reads CASKGAEETQYF.

This sequence joins TRBV5-1 and TRBJ1-2; absent DNA, TCRdb's TRBD1 call cannot be checked. The germline V gene has CDR1 SGHRS and CDR2 YFSETQ. The CDR3 length is 15 residues. The CDR3 spells CASSYTGTSNYGYTF.

The V gene is TRBV7-6, the J gene TRBJ2-1. CDR3 length: 13 residues. CDR1 and CDR2 (germline): SGHVS, FNYEAQ. The CDR3 spells CASSSYHHNEQFF.

The rearrangement joins TRBV28 to TRBJ2-7; checking the TCRdb D call of TRBD2 is not possible without DNA. Per the germline V gene, CDR1 is MDHEN and CDR2 is SYDVKM. This CDR3 is built from 15 residues. Here the CDR3 reads CASRQTSGRAFEQYF.

The gene calls are TRBV5-1 and TRBJ2-1; the D call of TRBD2 rests on TCRdb alone, since no DNA is present to check it. The CDR3 length is 13 residues. Germline lookup yields CDR1 SGHRS and CDR2 YFSETQ. CDR3 amino acids: CASSGRGANEQFF. Supplemented by reference TRBV5-1 and TRBJ2-1, the full variable domain reads KAGVTQTPRYLIKTRGQQVTLSCSPISGHRSVSWYQQTPGQGLQFLFEYFSETQRNKGNFPGRFSGRQFSNSRSEMNVSTLELGDSALYLCASSGRGANEQFFGPGTRLTVL.

The CDR3 sequence is CASRTGVQQQYF. The rearrangement joins TRBV28 to TRBJ2-7; the TCRdb D gene call, TRBD1, has no DNA to confirm it. The CDR3 covers 12 residues. Germline CDR1 is MDHEN and CDR2 is SYDVKM. Using reference TRBV28 and TRBJ2-7 for the parts outside the CDR3, the full variable domain is DVKVTQSSRYLVKRTGEKVFLECVQDMDHENMFWYRQDPGLGLRLIYFSYDVKMKEKGDIPEGYSVSREKKERFSLILESASTNQTSMYLCASRTGVQQQYFGPGTRLTVT.

The genes are TRBV4-3 and TRBJ2-1. From germline, CDR1 is LGHNA and CDR2 YSLEER. This CDR3 contains 14 residues. The CDR3 is CASSQGGHYNEQFF.

The chain employs TRBV7-9 and TRBJ2-1. Germline V gene sequence: CDR1 SEHNR, CDR2 FQNEAQ (reference sequence). This CDR3 comprises 13 residues. The CDR3 loop is CASSSIGKNEQFF.

The rearrangement joins TRBV6-1 to TRBJ1-4; TCRdb names TRBD1, which stays unverified in the absence of DNA. Germline CDR1 is MNHNS and CDR2 is SASEGT. This CDR3 has 15 amino acids. CDR3 sequence: CASSIRGLANEKLFF.